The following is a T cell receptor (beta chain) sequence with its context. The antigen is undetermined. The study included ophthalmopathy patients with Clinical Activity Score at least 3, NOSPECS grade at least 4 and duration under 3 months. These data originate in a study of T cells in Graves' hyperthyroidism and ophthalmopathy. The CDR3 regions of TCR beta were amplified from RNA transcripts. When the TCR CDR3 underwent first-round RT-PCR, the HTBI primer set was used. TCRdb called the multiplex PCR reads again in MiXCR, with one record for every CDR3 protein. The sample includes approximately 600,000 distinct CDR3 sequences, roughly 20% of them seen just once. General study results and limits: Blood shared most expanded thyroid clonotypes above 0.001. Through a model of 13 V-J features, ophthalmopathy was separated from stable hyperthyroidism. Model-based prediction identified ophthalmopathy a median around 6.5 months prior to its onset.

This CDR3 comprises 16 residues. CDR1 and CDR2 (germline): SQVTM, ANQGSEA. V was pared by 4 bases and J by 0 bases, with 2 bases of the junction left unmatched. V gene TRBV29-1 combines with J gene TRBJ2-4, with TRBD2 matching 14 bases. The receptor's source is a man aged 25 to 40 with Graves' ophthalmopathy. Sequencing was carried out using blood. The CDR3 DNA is TGCAGCGTTGCGGGGACTAGCGGGGGAGCCAAAAACATTCAGTACTTC. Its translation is CSVAGTSGGAKNIQYF.